Sequencing of this T cell receptor (beta chain) was carried out in a study of shared clonotypes between healthy human individuals. Whole-study findings and limits: Clonotypes not shared had lower generation probabilities than those common to all four donors.

CD45RO-negative cells were positively selected for CCR7, leaving out terminally differentiated effector memory CD45RA+ cells. Generated by immunoSEQ multiplex PCR, the TCRdb table keeps only in-frame clones and is missing some. The sample has 450,000 to 700,000 clones, roughly 96% seen once; the top ten hold less than 0.13%. With respect to this clone: Its antigen is unknown.

This sequence originates from a woman aged 30 to 39 in good health. The sample consisted of naive CD8+ T cells sorted from blood.

The CDR3 reads CASSPGQGAGLTGELFF. CDR3 DNA sequence: TGTGCCAGCAGCCCAGGACAGGGGGCCGGTCTCACCGGGGAGCTGTTTTTT. The rearrangement links TRBV11-2 to TRBJ2-2; 11 bases are shared with TRBD1. Germline V gene data show CDR1 as SGHAT and CDR2 as FQNNGV. This CDR3 has 17 residues. J was trimmed by 4 bases and V by 5 bases; bases with no gene match: 9.